The 19 T cell receptor beta chains below were found in one sample sequenced in a study of T cell clonotyping in hematopoietic cell transplantation. Measured with immunoSEQ multiplex PCR; TCRdb has only the in-frame clones, and not every one. In the table there are about 45,000 clones, 94% of which are singletons. Material for sequencing was peripheral blood mononuclear cells. The receptors shown here come from a woman in her forties or fifties in good health. Some clones in this sample may be carry-over from other donors' samples.

The CDR3 loop is CAWSFGTSTDTQYF. CDR3 DNA sequence: TGTGCCTGGAGTTTCGGGACAAGCACAGATACGCAGTATTTT. V usage is TRBV30 and J usage is TRBJ2-3; D might be TRBD1 (6 bases). CDR3 length: 14 amino acids. Trimming left V 2 bases short and J 0 bases short, with 9 bases between. Germline values: CDR1 GTSNPN, CDR2 SVGIG (reference sequence).

This chain links TRBV6-1 with TRBJ2-6; D is perhaps TRBD1 (6 bases). This CDR3 is built from 15 residues. With 6 bases removed from V and 4 bases from J, the gap between germline ends came to 13 bases. CDR1 is MNHNS and CDR2 is SASEGT in the germline V gene. The CDR3 DNA follows: TGTGCCAGCAGACCCAACAGGGAAGGGGCCAACGTCCTGACTTTC. It encodes CASRPNREGANVLTF.

This chain uses TRBV7-9 with TRBJ1-2, with TRBD1 matching over 8 bases. V was clipped by 5 bases and J by 7 bases; unmatched bases: 12. CDR3 size: 15 residues. Looked up from germline, CDR1 is SEHNR and CDR2 is FQNEAQ (reference sequence). The CDR3 nucleotides read TGTGCCAGCAGCCCACCGGCGGACAGGGCCTCTGGCTACACCTTC. Protein product: CASSPPADRASGYTF.

The chain links TRBV23-1 to TRBJ1-1; 9 nucleotides agree with TRBD1. TRBV23-1 is assigned to the ORF class and has an uncertain function. The CDR3 is 14 amino acids. Trimming at V came to 7 bases and at J to 3 bases, leaving 6 bases not matched to a gene. The CDR3 coding sequence is TGCGCCAGCATTCCCGGGGACAGGGACACTGAAGCTTTCTTT. This sequence encodes CASIPGDRDTEAFF.

The chain recombines TRBV19 with TRBJ1-4, with 7 bases lining up with TRBD1. The germline gives CDR1 LNHDA, CDR2 SQIVND (reference sequence). This CDR3 has 14 amino acids. The ends lost 6 bases at V and 13 bases at J; junction bases unmatched: 14. CDR3 coding DNA: TGTGCCAGTAGACCGGACAGGAACATCCCAAGACTGTTTTTT. Translated, it gives CASRPDRNIPRLFF.

The V gene is TRBV4-1, the J gene TRBJ2-7; perhaps TRBD1 as D (6 bases). Germline loops: CDR1 MGHRA, CDR2 YSYEKL. Between the trimmed V and J ends, which lost 1 base and 0 bases, there was a span of 13 bases. The CDR3 extends over 16 amino acids. This chain's CDR3 is CASSQVGQGISYEQYF. In nucleotides, the CDR3 is TGCGCCAGCAGCCAAGTCGGGCAGGGGATCTCCTACGAGCAGTACTTC.

The chain carries TRBV9 and TRBJ2-5; tentative D call: TRBD1 (5 bases). This CDR3 comprises 14 residues. Germline assignment: CDR1 SGDLS and CDR2 YYNGEE. V was pared by 3 bases and J by 1 base, with 10 bases between. The CDR3 region is CASSGQPLQETQYF. CDR3 DNA sequence: TGTGCCAGCAGCGGACAGCCACTCCAAGAGACCCAGTACTTC.

The chain carries TRBV18 and TRBJ2-3; no clear D. The germline gives CDR1 KGHSH, CDR2 LQKENI. V lost 1 base to trimming and J lost 0 bases, with 8 bases between them. This CDR3 is 15 amino acids long. CDR3 residues: CASSPQRVSTDTQYF. The CDR3 DNA reads as TGTGCCAGCTCACCACAACGGGTTAGCACAGATACGCAGTATTTT.

The CDR3, as DNA: TGTGCCAGCACCCCCCCCGAGGGGGGGCGGACTGAAGCTTTCTTT. Translation: CASTPPEGGRTEAFF. The chain has TRBV7-9 and TRBJ1-1; D is perhaps TRBD1 (6 bases). The CDR3 length is 15 residues. Trimming stripped 7 bases from V and 5 bases from J, with 20 bases between. CDR1 is SEHNR, CDR2 FQNEAQ, per germline (reference sequence).

Only one count was recorded for this clone. The chain employs TRBV6-5 and TRBJ2-3; 8 positions match TRBD1. The V and J ends lost 1 base and 2 bases, in that order; junction bases with no gene match: 5. Germline V gene sequence: CDR1 MNHEY, CDR2 SVGAGI. CDR3 length: 16 amino acids. CDR3 nucleotides: TGTGCCAGCAGTTACTTCTCGACAGGGGACACAGATACGCAGTATTTT. Amino acid sequence: CASSYFSTGDTDTQYF.

The chain links TRBV11-2 to TRBJ1-4; D is unresolved. Trimming removed 5 bases at V and 8 bases at J, with 18 bases between. CDR1 SGHAT and CDR2 FQNNGV come from the germline V gene. The CDR3 extends over 15 amino acids. CDR3 in DNA: TGTGCCAGCAGCGCCGGTCGGGGTCTAGGCGAAAAACTGTTTTTT. The encoded protein is CASSAGRGLGEKLFF.

This chain uses TRBV6-6 with TRBJ1-5; D unresolved. Germline lookup yields CDR1 MNHNY and CDR2 SVGAGI (reference sequence). V shed 6 bases and J shed 2 bases, with 14 bases lying between them. The CDR3 covers 15 residues. The CDR3 sequence: CASSPLDEGNQPQHF. The CDR3, as DNA: TGTGCCAGCAGCCCCCTGGATGAGGGCAATCAGCCCCAGCATTTT.

The chain couples TRBV9 to TRBJ2-7; a weak D match, TRBD2 (6 bases). The CDR3 is 17 residues long. Germline-derived CDR1 and CDR2 are SGDLS and YYNGEE. Trimming pared 3 bases from V and 5 bases from J, leaving 24 bases between. CDR3 nucleotide sequence: TGTGCCAGCAGCGCGTGGGGGGACCAAACCTTTCCTAACGAGCAGTACTTC. It translates to CASSAWGDQTFPNEQYF.

CDR3 region: CASSQVETQYF. The CDR3 bases are TGTGCCAGCAGCCAAGTGGAGACCCAGTACTTC. The J gene is TRBJ2-5, the V gene TRBV2; D remains unclear. V was pared by 6 bases and J by 5 bases, with 7 bases between. CDR1 and CDR2 from the germline V gene are SNHLY and FYNNEI. The CDR3 has 11 residues.

This rearrangement joins TRBV28 to TRBJ1-4, with TRBD1 identical over 7 bases. Germline V gives CDR1 MDHEN, CDR2 SYDVKM. V lost 1 base, J lost 0 bases, and 5 bases stayed unmatched. The CDR3 runs 17 residues. DNA of the CDR3: TGTGCCAGCAGTTTATACGGCCAGGGGGCAACTAATGAAAAACTGTTTTTT. This sequence encodes CASSLYGQGATNEKLFF.

The chain joins TRBV5-4 to TRBJ1-2, with D possibly being TRBD1 (6 bases). The CDR3 spans 14 residues. With 0 bases removed from V and 4 bases from J, the gap between germline ends came to 10 bases. Per germline, CDR1 SGHNT and CDR2 YYREEE (reference sequence). The CDR3 DNA reads TGTGCCAGCAGCTTGGACAGGGTAGTCTATGGCTACACCTTC. It translates to CASSLDRVVYGYTF.

This sequence joins TRBV7-2 and TRBJ2-7, with D possibly TRBD1 on 5 matching bases. The germline V gene has CDR1 SGHTA and CDR2 FQGNSA. The CDR3 has 16 amino acids. With 2 bases removed from V and 5 bases from J, the gap between germline ends came to 19 bases. CDR3 amino acids: CASSLTYRIGYNEQYF. The CDR3 DNA is TGTGCCAGCAGCTTAACGTACAGGATAGGGTACAACGAGCAGTACTTC.

The chain is built from TRBV10-3 and TRBJ2-7; possibly TRBD2 for D (6 bases). The V and J ends lost 10 bases and 6 bases respectively, with 31 bases between them. Looked up from germline, CDR1 is ENHRY and CDR2 is SYGVKD. The CDR3 spans 17 residues. The CDR3 DNA follows: TGTGCCACCCTCCCAACGGACTTCTCCGGGGCCGGGGGCGAGCAGTACTTC. This translates into CATLPTDFSGAGGEQYF.

In its sample, this clone was seen once. The sample carries other DNA sequences with the same CDR3. The chain employs TRBV5-1 and TRBJ2-2; D not certain. V was shortened by 4 bases and J by 1 base, with 11 bases between the two germline ends. The germline V gene encodes CDR1 SGHRS and CDR2 YFSETQ. The CDR3 extends over 15 amino acids. CDR3 amino acids: CASSLGTGNTGELFF. CDR3 in DNA: TGCGCCAGCAGCCTGGGAACGGGGAACACCGGGGAGCTGTTTTTT.